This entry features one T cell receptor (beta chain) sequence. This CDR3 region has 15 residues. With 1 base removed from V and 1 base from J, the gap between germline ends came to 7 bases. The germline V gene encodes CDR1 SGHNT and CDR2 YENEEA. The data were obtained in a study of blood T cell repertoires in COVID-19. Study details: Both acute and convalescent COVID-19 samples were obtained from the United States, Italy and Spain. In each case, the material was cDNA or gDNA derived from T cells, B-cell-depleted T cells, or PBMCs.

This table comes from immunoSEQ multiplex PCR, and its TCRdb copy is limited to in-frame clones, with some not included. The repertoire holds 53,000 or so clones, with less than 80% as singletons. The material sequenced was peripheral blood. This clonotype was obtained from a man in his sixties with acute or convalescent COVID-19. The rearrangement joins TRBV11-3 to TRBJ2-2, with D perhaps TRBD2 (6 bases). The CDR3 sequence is CASSLGRENTGELFF. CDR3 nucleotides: TGTGCCAGCAGCTTAGGGCGGGAGAACACCGGGGAGCTGTTTTTT.